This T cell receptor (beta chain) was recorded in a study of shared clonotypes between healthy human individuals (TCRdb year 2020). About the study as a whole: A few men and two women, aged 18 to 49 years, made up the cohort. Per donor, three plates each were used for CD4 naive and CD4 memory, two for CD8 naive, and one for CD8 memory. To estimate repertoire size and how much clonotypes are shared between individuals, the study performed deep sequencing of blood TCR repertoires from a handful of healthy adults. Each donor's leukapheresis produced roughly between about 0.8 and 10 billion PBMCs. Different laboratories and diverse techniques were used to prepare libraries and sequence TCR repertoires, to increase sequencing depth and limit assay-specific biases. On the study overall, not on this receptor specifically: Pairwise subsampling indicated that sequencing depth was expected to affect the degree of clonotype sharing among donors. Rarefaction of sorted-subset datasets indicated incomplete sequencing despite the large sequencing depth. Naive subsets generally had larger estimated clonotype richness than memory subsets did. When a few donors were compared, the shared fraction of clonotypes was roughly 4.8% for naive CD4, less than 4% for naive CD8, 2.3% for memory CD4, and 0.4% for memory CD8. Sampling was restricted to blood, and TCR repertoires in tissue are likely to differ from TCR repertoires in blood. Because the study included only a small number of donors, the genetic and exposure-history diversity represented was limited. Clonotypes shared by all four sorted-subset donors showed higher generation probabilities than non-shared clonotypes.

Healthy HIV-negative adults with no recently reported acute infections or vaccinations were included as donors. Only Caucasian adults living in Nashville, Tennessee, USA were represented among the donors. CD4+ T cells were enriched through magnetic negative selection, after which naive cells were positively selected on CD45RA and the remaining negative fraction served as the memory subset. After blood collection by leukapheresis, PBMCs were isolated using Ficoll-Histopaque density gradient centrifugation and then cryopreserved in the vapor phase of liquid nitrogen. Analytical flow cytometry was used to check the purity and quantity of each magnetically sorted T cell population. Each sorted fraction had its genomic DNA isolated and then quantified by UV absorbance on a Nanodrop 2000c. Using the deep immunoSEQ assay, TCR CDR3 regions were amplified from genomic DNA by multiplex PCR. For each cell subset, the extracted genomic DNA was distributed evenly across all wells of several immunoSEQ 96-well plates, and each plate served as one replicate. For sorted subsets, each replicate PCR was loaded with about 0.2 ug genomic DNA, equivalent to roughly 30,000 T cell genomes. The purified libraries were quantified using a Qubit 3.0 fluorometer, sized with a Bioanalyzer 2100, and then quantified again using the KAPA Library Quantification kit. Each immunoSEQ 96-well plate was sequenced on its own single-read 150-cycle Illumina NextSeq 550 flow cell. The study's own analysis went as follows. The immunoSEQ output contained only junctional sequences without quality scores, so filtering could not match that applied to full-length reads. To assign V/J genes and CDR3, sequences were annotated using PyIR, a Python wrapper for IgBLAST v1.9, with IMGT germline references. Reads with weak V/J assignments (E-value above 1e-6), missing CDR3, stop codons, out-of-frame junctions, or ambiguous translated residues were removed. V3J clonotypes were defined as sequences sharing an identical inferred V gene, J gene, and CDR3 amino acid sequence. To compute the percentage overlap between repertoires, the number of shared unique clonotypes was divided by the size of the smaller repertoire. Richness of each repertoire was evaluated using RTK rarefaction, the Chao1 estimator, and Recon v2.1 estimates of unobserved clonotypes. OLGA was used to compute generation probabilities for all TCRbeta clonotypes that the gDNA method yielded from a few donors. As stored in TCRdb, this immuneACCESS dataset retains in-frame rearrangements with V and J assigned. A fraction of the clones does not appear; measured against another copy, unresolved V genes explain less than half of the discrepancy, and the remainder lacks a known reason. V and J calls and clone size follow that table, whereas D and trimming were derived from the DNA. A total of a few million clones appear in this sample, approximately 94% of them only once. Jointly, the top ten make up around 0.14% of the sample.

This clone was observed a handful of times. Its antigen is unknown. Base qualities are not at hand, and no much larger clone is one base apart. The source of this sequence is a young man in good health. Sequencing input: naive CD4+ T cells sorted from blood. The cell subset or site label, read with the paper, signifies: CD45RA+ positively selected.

CDR3 sequence: CASSSTGSADTQYF. The DNA reads as follows: TGCGCCAGCAGCTCGACAGGGTCCGCAGATACGCAGTATTTT. The chain employs TRBV5-1 and TRBJ2-3, with 7 bases matching TRBD1. The CDR3 runs 14 residues from the cysteine to the phenylalanine. Kept here is only the CDR3 DNA, which spans 42 bases and is read in frame from base 1. V ends up 3 bases short and J 4 bases short, with an unmatched junction base count of 5. Reading the germline V gene gives CDR1 SGHRS and CDR2 YFSETQ.